The source of this TCR beta chain is a study of a mutant IDH1 vaccine in newly diagnosed glioma. The overall study: Weeks 1, 3, 5, 7, 11, 15, 19 and 23 were when patients received their eight vaccinations.

TCRdb's table, derived via immunoSEQ multiplex PCR, lists solely in-frame clones and lacks some. The sample carries roughly 40,000 clones, 80% to 95% recorded once. This sample's time point: week 5, during vaccination. In every dose of vaccine, 300 ug of mutant IDH1 20-mer peptide was given alongside topical imiquimod. About this clone: Its target is unknown.

Germline-derived CDR1 and CDR2 are SGHVS and FNYEAQ. V lost 2 bases, J lost 7 bases, and 15 bases lay in between. This CDR3 spans 14 amino acids. Sequences were derived from PBMCs, sampled from a glioma patient whose treatment included an IDH1 peptide vaccine. The sequence derives from a man aged 50 or older with glioma. The genes are TRBV7-6 and TRBJ2-7; D not certain. The CDR3 DNA reads as TGTGCCAGCAGCTTACGAGACACCGAAAGGGAGCAGTACTTC. Translating it yields CASSLRDTEREQYF.